The 4 T cell receptor beta chains presented below share a single source sample, sequenced in a study of T cell changes during pregnancy in multiple sclerosis. Sequenced by immunoSEQ multiplex PCR; TCRdb stores in-frame clones only, minus some. The data show about 77,000 clones, with 89% seen just once and 1.5% to 2% held by the top ten. The specimen was peripheral blood, collected before pregnancy. Source of these receptors: a female donor with multiple sclerosis, enrolled in a pregnancy study.

The rearrangement joins TRBV2 to TRBJ2-5; TRBD1 agrees at 8 bases. CDR1 is SNHLY, CDR2 FYNNEI, per germline. CDR3 size: 14 residues. The junction had 12 bases not matched to a gene; V was cut back by 10 bases and J by 5 bases. The CDR3 here is CATVGQGRWETQYF. The CDR3 DNA reads TGTGCCACAGTAGGACAGGGCCGCTGGGAGACCCAGTACTTC.

The chain is built from TRBV7-8 and TRBJ1-2; TRBD1 aligns across 9 bases. V lost 5 bases to trimming and J lost 3 bases; unmatched junction nucleotides: 13. The CDR3 has 17 amino acids. Germline assignment: CDR1 SGHVS and CDR2 FQNEAQ. The CDR3 spells CASSPSRTGGWDYGYTF. In nucleotides, the CDR3 is TGTGCCAGCAGCCCCTCCCGAACAGGGGGCTGGGACTATGGCTACACCTTC.

This clone came up once. The junction departs from the called germline gene at one end, perhaps through a read error. The J gene is TRBJ1-2, the V gene TRBV7-2, with D hard to call. Germline values: CDR1 SGHTA, CDR2 FQGNSA. The CDR3 consists of 15 residues. Written as DNA, the CDR3 is TGTGCCAGCAGCCTAGCGTGGGCCGCTAACTATGGCTACACCTTC. This gives the protein CASSLAWAANYGYTF.

As for this clone: One end of the junction fails to match germline, which may point to a read error. The chain joins TRBV7-9 to TRBJ1-2; D remains ambiguous. Per the germline V gene, CDR1 is SEHNR and CDR2 is FQNEAQ (reference sequence). This CDR3 has 12 amino acids. DNA for the CDR3: TGTGCCAGCAGTTCCCTTCGGTATGACTACACCTTC. This gives the protein CASSSLRYDYTF.